This T cell receptor (beta chain) was profiled in a study of cytomegalovirus exposure and HLA in healthy donors. In the study overall: An analysis done earlier identified 120 million or so unique TCR beta sequences from about 180 million T cells.

Vbeta (60) and Jbeta (13) primers were used in the PCR. This table comes from immunoSEQ multiplex PCR, and its TCRdb copy is limited to in-frame clones, with some not included. The sample's table shows about 200,000 clones. As to this clone: Its specificity is unknown.

Germline CDR1 is SGHAT and CDR2 is FQDESV (reference sequence). This CDR3 has 14 amino acids. V gave up 3 bases and J gave up 3 bases, with 8 bases separating them. The study, taken as a whole, reports: The authors enumerated over 150 TCR beta chains as linked to cytomegalovirus.

This chain joins TRBV11-1 and TRBJ2-2; D is uncertain. Sample: PBMCs. The origin of this receptor is a girl aged 2-9 years in good health and CMV-seropositive. As DNA, the CDR3 is TGTGCCAGCAGCTTCACCCGGGACACCGGGGAGCTGTTTTTT. Protein sequence: CASSFTRDTGELFF.